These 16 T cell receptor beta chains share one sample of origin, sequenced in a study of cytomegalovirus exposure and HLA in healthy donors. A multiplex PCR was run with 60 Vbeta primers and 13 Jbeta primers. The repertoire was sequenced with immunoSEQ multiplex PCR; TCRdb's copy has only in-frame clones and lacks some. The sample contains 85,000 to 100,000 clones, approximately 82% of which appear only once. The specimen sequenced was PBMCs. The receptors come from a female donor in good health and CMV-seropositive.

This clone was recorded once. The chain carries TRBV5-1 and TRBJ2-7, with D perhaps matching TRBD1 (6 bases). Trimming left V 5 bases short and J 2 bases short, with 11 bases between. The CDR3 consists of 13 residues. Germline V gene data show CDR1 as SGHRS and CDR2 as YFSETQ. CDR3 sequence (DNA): TGCGCCAGCAGGGTCAAGGGGGCCTACGAGCAGTACTTC. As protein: CASRVKGAYEQYF.

CDR3 protein: CASSLVFTRSGNTIYF. As DNA, the CDR3 is TGTGCCAGCAGTTTAGTATTTACGCGCTCTGGAAACACCATATATTTT. The chain links TRBV28 to TRBJ1-3; no clear D gene. This CDR3 comprises 16 residues. Trimming took off 2 bases at V and 0 bases at J, with 11 bases between the two ends. Germline V gene sequence: CDR1 MDHEN, CDR2 SYDVKM. Full variable domain (remainder filled in from reference TRBV28 and TRBJ1-3): DVKVTQSSRYLVKRTGEKVFLECVQDMDHENMFWYRQDPGLGLRLIYFSYDVKMKEKGDIPEGYSVSREKKERFSLILESASTNQTSMYLCASSLVFTRSGNTIYFGEGSWLTVV.

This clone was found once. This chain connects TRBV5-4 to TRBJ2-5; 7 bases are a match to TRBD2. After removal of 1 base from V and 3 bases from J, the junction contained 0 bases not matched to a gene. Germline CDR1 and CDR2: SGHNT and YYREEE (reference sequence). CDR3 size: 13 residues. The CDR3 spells CASSLRGEETQYF. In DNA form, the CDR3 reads TGTGCCAGCAGCTTGCGGGGGGAAGAGACCCAGTACTTC. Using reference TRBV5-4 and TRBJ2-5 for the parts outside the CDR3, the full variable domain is ETGVTQSPTHLIKTRGQQVTLRCSSQSGHNTVSWYQQALGQGPQFIFQYYREEENGRGNFPPRFSGLQFPNYSSELNVNALELDDSALYLCASSLRGEETQYFGPGTRLLVL.

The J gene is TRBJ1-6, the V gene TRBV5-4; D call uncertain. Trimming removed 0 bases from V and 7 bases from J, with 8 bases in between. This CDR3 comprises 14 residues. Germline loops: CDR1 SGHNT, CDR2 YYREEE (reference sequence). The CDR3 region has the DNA TGTGCCAGCAGCTTGGACGGGGAGAATTCACCCCTCCACTTT. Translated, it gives CASSLDGENSPLHF.

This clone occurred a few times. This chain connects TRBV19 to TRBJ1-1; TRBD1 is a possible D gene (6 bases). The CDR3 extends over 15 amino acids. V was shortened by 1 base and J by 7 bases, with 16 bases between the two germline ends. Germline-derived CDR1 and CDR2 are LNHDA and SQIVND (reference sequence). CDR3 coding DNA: TGTGCCAGTAGTATAGTGTTGGGGGCGTCGAATGAAGCTTTCTTT. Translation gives CASSIVLGASNEAFF. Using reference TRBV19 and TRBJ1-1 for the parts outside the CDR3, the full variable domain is DGGITQSPKYLFRKEGQNVTLSCEQNLNHDAMYWYRQDPGQGLRLIYYSQIVNDFQKGDIAEGYSVSREKKESFPLTVTSAQKNPTAFYLCASSIVLGASNEAFFGQGTRLTVV.

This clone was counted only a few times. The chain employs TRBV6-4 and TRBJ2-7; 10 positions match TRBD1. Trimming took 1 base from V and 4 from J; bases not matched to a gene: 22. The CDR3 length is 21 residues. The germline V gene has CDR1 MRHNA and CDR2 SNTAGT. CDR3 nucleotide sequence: TGTGCCAGCAGTGACTGGGACTTCCGCGGAGCGACAGGGGGCTCGCCGTACGAGCAGTACTTC. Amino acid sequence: CASSDWDFRGATGGSPYEQYF.

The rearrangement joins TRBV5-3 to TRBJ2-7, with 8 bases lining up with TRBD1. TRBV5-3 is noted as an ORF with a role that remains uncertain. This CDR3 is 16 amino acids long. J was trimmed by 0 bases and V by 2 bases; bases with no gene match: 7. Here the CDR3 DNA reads TGTGCCAGAAGCTTTTTCGACAGGGGCCTCTCCTACGAGCAGTACTTC. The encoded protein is CARSFFDRGLSYEQYF.

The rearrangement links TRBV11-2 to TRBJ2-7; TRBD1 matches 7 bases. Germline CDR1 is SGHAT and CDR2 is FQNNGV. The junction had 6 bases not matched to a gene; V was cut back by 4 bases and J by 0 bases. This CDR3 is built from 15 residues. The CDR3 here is CASSSAGTASYEQYF. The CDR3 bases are TGTGCCAGCAGCTCCGCCGGGACAGCCTCCTACGAGCAGTACTTC.

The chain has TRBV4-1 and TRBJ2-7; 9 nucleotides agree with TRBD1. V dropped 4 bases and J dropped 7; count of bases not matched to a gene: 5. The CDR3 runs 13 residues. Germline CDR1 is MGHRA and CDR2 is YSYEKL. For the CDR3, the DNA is TGCGCCAGCAGCCGAACCGGGACAGGGGAGCAGTACTTC. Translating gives CASSRTGTGEQYF.

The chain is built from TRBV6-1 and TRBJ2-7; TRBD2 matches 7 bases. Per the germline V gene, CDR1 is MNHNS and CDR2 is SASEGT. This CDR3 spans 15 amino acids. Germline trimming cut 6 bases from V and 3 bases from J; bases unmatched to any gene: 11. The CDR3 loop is CASRLSSGAVYEQYF. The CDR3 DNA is TGTGCCAGCAGGTTATCTAGCGGAGCTGTCTACGAGCAGTACTTC.

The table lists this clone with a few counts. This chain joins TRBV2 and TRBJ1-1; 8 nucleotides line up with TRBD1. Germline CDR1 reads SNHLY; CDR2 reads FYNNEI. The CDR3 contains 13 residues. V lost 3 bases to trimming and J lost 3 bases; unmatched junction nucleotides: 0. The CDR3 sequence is CASSEDRDTEAFF. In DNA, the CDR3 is TGTGCCAGCAGTGAGGACAGGGACACTGAAGCTTTCTTT. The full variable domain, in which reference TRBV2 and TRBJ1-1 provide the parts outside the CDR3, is EPEVTQTPSHQVTQMGQEVILRCVPISNHLYFYWYRQILGQKVEFLVSFYNNEISEKSEIFDDQFSVERPDGSNFTLKIRSTKLEDSAMYFCASSEDRDTEAFFGQGTRLTVV.

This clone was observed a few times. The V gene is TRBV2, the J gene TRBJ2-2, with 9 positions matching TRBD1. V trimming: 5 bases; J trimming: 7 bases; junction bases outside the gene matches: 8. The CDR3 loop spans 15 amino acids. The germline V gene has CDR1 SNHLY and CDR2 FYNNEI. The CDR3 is CASSPGQGFFGELFF. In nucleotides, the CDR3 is TGTGCCAGCAGTCCGGGACAGGGTTTTTTCGGGGAGCTGTTTTTT.

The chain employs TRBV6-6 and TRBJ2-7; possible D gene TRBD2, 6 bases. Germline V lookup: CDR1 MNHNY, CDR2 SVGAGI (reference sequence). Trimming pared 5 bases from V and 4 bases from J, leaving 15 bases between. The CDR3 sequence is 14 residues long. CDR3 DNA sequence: TGTGCCAGCAGTGCCGGGAGAGCGTCATACGAGCAGTACTTC. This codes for CASSAGRASYEQYF.

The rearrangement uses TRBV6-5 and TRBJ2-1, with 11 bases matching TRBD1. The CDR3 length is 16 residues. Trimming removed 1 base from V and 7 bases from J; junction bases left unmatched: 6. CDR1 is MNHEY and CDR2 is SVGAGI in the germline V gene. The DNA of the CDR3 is TGTGCCAGCAGTTACTTCGGACAGGGGGCAGGGAATGAGCAGTTCTTC. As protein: CASSYFGQGAGNEQFF.

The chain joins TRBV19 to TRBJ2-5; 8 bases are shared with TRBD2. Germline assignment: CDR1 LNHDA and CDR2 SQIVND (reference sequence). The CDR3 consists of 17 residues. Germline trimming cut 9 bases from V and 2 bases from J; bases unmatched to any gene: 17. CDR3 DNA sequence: TGTGCCAGCAGTGGCCAACGAACGGGGGGGGATCAAGAGACCCAGTACTTC. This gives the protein CASSGQRTGGDQETQYF.

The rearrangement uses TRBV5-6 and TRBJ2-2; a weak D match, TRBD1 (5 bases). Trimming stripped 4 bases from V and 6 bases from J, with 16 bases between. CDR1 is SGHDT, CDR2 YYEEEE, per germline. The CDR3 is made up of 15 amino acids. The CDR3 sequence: CASSLYTRVSGELFF. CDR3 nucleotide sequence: TGTGCCAGCAGCCTATACACCAGGGTTTCCGGGGAGCTGTTTTTT.